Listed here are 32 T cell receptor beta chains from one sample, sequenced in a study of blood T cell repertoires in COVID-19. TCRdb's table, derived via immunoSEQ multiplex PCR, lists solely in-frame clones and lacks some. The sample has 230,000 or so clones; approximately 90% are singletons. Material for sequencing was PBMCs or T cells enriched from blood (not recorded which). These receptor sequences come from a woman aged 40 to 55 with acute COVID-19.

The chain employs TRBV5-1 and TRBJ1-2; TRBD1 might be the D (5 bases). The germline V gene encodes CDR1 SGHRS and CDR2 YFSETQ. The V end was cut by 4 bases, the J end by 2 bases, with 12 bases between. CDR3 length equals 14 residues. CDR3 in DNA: TGCGCCAGCAGCGCGAATCAGGGAAACTATGGCTACACCTTC. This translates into CASSANQGNYGYTF.

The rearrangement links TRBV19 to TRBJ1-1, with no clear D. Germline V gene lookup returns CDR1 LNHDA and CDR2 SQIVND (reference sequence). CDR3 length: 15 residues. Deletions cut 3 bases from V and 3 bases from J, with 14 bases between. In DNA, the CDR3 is TGTGCCAGTAGTATCGGAGCCTTCGGGGACACTGAAGCTTTCTTT. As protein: CASSIGAFGDTEAFF. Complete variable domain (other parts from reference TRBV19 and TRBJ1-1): DGGITQSPKYLFRKEGQNVTLSCEQNLNHDAMYWYRQDPGQGLRLIYYSQIVNDFQKGDIAEGYSVSREKKESFPLTVTSAQKNPTAFYLCASSIGAFGDTEAFFGQGTRLTVV.

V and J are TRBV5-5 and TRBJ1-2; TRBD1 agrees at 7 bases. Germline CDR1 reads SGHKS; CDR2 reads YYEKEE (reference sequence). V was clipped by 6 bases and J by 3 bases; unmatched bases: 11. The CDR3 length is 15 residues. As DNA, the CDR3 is TGTGCCAGCACCCGGATTACAGGGGCCGACTATGGCTACACCTTC. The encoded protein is CASTRITGADYGYTF.

This CDR3 is CASSFTGGNEKLFF. The CDR3 DNA sequence: TGCGCCAGCAGCTTCACAGGGGGTAATGAAAAACTGTTTTTT. The V call is TRBV5-1, the J call TRBJ1-4, with 8 bases identical to TRBD1. CDR1 and CDR2 from the germline V gene are SGHRS and YFSETQ. Trimming removed 2 bases from V and 4 bases from J; junction bases left unmatched: 1. This CDR3 contains 14 residues.

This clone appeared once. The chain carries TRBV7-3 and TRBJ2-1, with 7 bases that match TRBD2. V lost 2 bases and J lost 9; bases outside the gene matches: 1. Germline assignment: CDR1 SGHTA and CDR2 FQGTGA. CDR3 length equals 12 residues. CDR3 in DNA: TGTGCCAGCAGCTTACCGGGGGGTGAGCAGTTCTTC. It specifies CASSLPGGEQFF.

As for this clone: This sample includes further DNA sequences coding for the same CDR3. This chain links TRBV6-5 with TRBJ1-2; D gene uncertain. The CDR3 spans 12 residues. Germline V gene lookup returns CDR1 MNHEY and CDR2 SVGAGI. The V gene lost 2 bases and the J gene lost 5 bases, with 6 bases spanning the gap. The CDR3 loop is CASSYGGYGYTF. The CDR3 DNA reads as TGTGCCAGCAGTTACGGAGGGTATGGCTACACCTTC.

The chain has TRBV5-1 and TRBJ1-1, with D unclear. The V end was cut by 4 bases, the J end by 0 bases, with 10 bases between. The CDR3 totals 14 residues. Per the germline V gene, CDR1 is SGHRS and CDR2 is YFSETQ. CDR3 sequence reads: CASSGPPLNTEAFF. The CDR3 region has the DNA TGCGCCAGCAGCGGGCCCCCTTTGAACACTGAAGCTTTCTTT.

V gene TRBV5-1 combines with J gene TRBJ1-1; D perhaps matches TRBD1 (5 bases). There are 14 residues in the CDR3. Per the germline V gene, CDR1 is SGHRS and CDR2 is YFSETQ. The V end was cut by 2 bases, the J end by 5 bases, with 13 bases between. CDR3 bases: TGCGCCAGCAGCTTTAGCCAATCAGGGACTGAAGCTTTCTTT. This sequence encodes CASSFSQSGTEAFF.

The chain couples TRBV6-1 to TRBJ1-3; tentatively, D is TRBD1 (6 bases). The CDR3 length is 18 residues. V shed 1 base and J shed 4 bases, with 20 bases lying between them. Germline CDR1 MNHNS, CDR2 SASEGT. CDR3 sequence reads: CASSEETGRGFLGNTIYF. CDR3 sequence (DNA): TGTGCCAGCAGTGAAGAAACGGGCAGGGGATTTCTCGGAAACACCATATATTTT.

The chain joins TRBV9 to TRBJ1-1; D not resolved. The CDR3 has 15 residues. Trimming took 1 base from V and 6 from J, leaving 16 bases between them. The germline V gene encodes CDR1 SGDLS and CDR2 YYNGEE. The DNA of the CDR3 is TGTGCCAGCAGCGTAAGCATTACGGCGGGAGCTGAAGCTTTCTTT. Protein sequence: CASSVSITAGAEAFF. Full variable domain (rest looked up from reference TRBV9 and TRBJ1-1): DSGVTQTPKHLITATGQRVTLRCSPRSGDLSVYWYQQSLDQGLQFLIQYYNGEERAKGNILERFSAQQFPDLHSELNLSSLELGDSALYFCASSVSITAGAEAFFGQGTRLTVV.

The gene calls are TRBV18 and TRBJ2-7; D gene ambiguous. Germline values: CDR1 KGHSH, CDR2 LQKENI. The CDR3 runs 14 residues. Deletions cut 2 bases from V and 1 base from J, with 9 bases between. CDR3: CASSPLDTSYEQYF. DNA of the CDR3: TGTGCCAGCTCACCATTAGACACTTCCTACGAGCAGTACTTC.

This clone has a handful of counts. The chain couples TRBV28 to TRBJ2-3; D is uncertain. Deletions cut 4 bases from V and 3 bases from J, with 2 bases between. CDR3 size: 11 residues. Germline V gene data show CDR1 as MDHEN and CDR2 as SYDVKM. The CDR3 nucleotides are TGTGCCAGCAGTTCAACAGATACGCAGTATTTT. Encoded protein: CASSSTDTQYF.

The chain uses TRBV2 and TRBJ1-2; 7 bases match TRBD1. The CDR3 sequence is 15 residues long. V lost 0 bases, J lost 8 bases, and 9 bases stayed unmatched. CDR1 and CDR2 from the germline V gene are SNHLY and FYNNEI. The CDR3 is CASSEAQRGGRGYTF. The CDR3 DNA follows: TGTGCCAGCAGTGAAGCACAAAGAGGGGGCCGAGGCTACACCTTC.

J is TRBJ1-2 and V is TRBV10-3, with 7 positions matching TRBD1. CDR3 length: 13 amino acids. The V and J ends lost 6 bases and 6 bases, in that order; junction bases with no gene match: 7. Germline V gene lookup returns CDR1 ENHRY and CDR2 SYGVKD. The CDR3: CAISPGQSNGYTF. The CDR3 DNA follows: TGTGCCATCAGCCCGGGACAGTCAAATGGCTACACCTTC.

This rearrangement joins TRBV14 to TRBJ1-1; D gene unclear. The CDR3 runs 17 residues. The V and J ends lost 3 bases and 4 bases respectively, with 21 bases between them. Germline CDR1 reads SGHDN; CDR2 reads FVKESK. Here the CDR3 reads CASSHAMGIGLSTEAFF. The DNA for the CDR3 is TGTGCCAGCAGCCATGCTATGGGAATTGGACTGAGCACTGAAGCTTTCTTT.

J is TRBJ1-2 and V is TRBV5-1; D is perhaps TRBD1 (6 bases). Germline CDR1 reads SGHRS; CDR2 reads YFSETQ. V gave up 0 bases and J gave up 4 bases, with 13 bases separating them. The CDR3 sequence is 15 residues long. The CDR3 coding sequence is TGCGCCAGCAGCTTGGAGGGGGTAGCAAGCTATGGCTACACCTTC. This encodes CASSLEGVASYGYTF. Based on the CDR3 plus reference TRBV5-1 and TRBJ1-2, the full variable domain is KAGVTQTPRYLIKTRGQQVTLSCSPISGHRSVSWYQQTPGQGLQFLFEYFSETQRNKGNFPGRFSGRQFSNSRSEMNVSTLELGDSALYLCASSLEGVASYGYTFGSGTRLTVV.

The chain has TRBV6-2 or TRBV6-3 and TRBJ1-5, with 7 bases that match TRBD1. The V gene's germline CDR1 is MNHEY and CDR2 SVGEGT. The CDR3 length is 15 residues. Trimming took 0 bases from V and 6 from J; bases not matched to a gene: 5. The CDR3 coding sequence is TGTGCCAGCAGTTACTCCGACAGGGTCACTCAGCCCCAGCATTTT. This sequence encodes CASSYSDRVTQPQHF.

The CDR3 DNA follows: TGCGCCAGCAGGGTAGCGGGGGGCACCGGGGAGCTGTTTTTT. Translation: CASRVAGGTGELFF. V gene TRBV5-1 combines with J gene TRBJ2-2; the match to TRBD2 covers 10 bases. J gave up 4 bases and V 5 bases, and 2 bases lay outside the gene matches. Germline V gene lookup returns CDR1 SGHRS and CDR2 YFSETQ. The CDR3 spans 14 residues. The variable domain in full, with the rest retrieved from reference TRBV5-1 and TRBJ2-2, is KAGVTQTPRYLIKTRGQQVTLSCSPISGHRSVSWYQQTPGQGLQFLFEYFSETQRNKGNFPGRFSGRQFSNSRSEMNVSTLELGDSALYLCASRVAGGTGELFFGEGSRLTVL.

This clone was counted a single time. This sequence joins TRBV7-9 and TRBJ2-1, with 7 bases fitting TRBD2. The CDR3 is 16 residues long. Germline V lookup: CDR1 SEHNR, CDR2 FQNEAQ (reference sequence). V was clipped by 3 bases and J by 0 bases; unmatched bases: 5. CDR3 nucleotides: TGTGCCAGCAGCTTGTTAGCGGGCAGCTCCTACAATGAGCAGTTCTTC. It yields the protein CASSLLAGSSYNEQFF.

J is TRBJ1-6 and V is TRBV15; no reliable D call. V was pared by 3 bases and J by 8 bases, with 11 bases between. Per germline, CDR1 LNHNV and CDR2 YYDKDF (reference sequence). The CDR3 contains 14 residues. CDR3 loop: CATSSPVSHSPLHF. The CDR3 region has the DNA TGTGCCACCAGCAGTCCAGTATCCCATTCACCCCTCCACTTT.

The CDR3 loop is CASSLAQGGSGTQYF. CDR3 in DNA: TGCGCCAGCAGCTTGGCCCAGGGAGGATCCGGTACGCAGTATTTT. The rearrangement joins TRBV5-1 to TRBJ2-3; possibly TRBD2 for D (6 bases). The CDR3 totals 15 residues. In germline, CDR1 is SGHRS, CDR2 YFSETQ. V gave up 0 bases and J gave up 8 bases, with 16 bases separating them. Filled out from reference TRBV5-1 and TRBJ2-3, the complete variable domain reads KAGVTQTPRYLIKTRGQQVTLSCSPISGHRSVSWYQQTPGQGLQFLFEYFSETQRNKGNFPGRFSGRQFSNSRSEMNVSTLELGDSALYLCASSLAQGGSGTQYFGPGTRLTVL.

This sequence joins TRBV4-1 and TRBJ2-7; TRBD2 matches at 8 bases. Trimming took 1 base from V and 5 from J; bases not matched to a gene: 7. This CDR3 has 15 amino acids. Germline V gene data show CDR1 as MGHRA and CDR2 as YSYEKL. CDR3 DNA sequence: TGCGCCAGCAGCCAAGCGGCGGGGGGTCGCGACGAGCAGTACTTC. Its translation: CASSQAAGGRDEQYF.

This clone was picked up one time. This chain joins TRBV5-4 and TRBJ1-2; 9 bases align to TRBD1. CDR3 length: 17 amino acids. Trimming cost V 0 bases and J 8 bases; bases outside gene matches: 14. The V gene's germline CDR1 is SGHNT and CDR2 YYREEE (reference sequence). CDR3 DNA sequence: TGTGCCAGCAGCTTGGAAGGTTTAAGCGGGACAGGGAACGGCTACACCTTC. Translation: CASSLEGLSGTGNGYTF.

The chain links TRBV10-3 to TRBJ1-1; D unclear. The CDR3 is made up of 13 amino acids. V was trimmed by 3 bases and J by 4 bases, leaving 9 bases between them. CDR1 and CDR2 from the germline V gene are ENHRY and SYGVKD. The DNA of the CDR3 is TGTGCCATCAGTGAAATAGGGAGCACTGAAGCTTTCTTT. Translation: CAISEIGSTEAFF.

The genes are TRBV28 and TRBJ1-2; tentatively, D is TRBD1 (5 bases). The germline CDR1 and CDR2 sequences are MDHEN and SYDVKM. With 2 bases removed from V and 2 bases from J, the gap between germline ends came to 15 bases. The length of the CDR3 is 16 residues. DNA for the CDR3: TGTGCCAGCAGTTTAACAGGCACCCATTTAAACTATGGCTACACCTTC. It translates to CASSLTGTHLNYGYTF.

The CDR3 DNA reads TGTGCCAGTAGCCCTTGGGACAGGGGGGTGATGAAGGGCTACACCTTC. This sequence encodes CASSPWDRGVMKGYTF. This rearrangement joins TRBV19 to TRBJ1-2; 11 bases are a match to TRBD1. V was clipped by 6 bases and J by 8 bases; unmatched bases: 14. CDR3 length: 16 residues. CDR1 and CDR2 from the germline V gene are LNHDA and SQIVND (reference sequence).

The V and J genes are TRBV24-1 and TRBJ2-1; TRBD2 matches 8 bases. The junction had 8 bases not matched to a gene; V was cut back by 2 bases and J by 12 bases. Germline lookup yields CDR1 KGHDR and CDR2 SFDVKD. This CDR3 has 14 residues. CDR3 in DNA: TGTGCCACCAGTGATTCTTACACCGGGACTAGGCAGTTCTTC. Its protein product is CATSDSYTGTRQFF.

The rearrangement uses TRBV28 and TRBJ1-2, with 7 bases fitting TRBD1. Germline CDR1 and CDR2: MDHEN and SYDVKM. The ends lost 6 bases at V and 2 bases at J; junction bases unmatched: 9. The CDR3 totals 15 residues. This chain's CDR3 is CASRLTRQGNYGYTF. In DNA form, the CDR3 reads TGTGCCAGCAGGTTGACCCGACAGGGCAACTATGGCTACACCTTC.

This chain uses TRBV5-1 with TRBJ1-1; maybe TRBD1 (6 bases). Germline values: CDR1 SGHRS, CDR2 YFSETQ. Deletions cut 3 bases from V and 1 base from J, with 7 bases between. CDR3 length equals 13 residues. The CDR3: CASSWGQNTEAFF. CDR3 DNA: TGCGCCAGCAGCTGGGGACAGAACACTGAAGCTTTCTTT.

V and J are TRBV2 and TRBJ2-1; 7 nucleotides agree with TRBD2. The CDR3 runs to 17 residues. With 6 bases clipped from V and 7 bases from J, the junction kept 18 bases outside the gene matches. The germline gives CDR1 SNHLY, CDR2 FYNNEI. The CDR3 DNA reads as TGTGCCAGCAGCCACGGACGGGGACTAACTTCGGAGAATGAGCAGTTCTTC. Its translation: CASSHGRGLTSENEQFF. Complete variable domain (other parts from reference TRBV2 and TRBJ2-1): EPEVTQTPSHQVTQMGQEVILRCVPISNHLYFYWYRQILGQKVEFLVSFYNNEISEKSEIFDDQFSVERPDGSNFTLKIRSTKLEDSAMYFCASSHGRGLTSENEQFFGPGTRLTVL.

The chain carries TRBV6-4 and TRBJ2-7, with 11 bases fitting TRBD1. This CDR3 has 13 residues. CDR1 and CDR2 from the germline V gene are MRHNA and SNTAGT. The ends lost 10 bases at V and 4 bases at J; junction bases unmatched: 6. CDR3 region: CATGTGGHYEQYV. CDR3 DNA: TGTGCCACCGGGACAGGGGGTCATTACGAGCAGTACGTC.

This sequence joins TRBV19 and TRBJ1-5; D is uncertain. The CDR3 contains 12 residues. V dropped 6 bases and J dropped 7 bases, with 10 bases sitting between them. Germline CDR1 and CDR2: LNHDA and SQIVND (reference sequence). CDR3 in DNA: TGTGCCAGTAGGTCCTCCCGGCAGCCCCAGCATTTT. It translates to CASRSSRQPQHF. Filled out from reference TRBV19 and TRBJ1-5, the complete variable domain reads DGGITQSPKYLFRKEGQNVTLSCEQNLNHDAMYWYRQDPGQGLRLIYYSQIVNDFQKGDIAEGYSVSREKKESFPLTVTSAQKNPTAFYLCASRSSRQPQHFGDGTRLSIL.